These 11 T cell receptor beta chains came from one sample sequenced in a study of T cells in Graves' hyperthyroidism and ophthalmopathy (dated by TCRdb to the late 2010s). Libraries were prepared through multiplex PCR. Sequencer: Illumina HiSeq 2000. Amplification of TCR beta CDR3 regions was carried out from RNA transcripts. A first-round RT-PCR of the TCR CDR3 used the HTBI primer set with the Qiagen OneStep RT-PCR kit. The public reads were quality trimmed at Q25 with fastp and then assembled into clones with MiXCR by TCRdb, keeping productive beta chains. For every CDR3 protein sequence, its rows merge into one entry that carries the most common genes and DNA. The sample table shows roughly 380,000 distinct CDR3 sequences, and 15% to 20% are seen once. The ten most abundant clones make up roughly a sixth of the sample. The sequencing sample was made of blood. These receptors came from a middle-aged woman with Graves' ophthalmopathy.

The V and J genes are TRBV29-1 and TRBJ1-2, with unresolved D. CDR3 length equals 15 residues. V lost 0 bases and J 0 bases, leaving 11 bases between the germline ends. CDR1 is SQVTM, CDR2 ANQGSEA, per germline. CDR3 coding DNA: TGCAGCGTTGAAGATGCCCGCCCCACTAACTATGGCTACACCTTC. This encodes CSVEDARPTNYGYTF.

The chain joins TRBV28 to TRBJ1-6; maybe TRBD1 (5 bases). Germline CDR1 reads MDHEN; CDR2 reads SYDVKM. The CDR3 is made up of 13 amino acids. Trimming removed 5 bases from V and 10 bases from J, with 12 bases in between. CDR3 nucleotide sequence: TGTGCCAGCAGTCCCGGGGGTTGGTCACCCCTCCACTTT. This translates into CASSPGGWSPLHF.

This clonotype came up many times. The rearrangement uses TRBV18 and TRBJ1-1; no clear D. This CDR3 spans 12 amino acids. From germline, CDR1 is KGHSH and CDR2 LQKENI. V was shortened by 3 bases and J by 10 bases, with 12 bases between the two germline ends. The CDR3 here is CASSPKAERAFF. For the CDR3, the DNA is TGTGCCAGCTCACCTAAGGCCGAACGAGCTTTCTTT.

This clonotype was seen repeatedly, ten times or more. The V and J genes are TRBV24-1 and TRBJ2-6; no definite D call. Germline CDR1 reads KGHDR; CDR2 reads SFDVKD. Trimming cost V 4 bases and J 0 bases, with 3 bases left between them. CDR3 length: 14 residues. The CDR3 DNA reads as TGTGCCACCAGTGAGAGCTCTGGGGCCAACGTCCTGACTTTC. Protein product: CATSESSGANVLTF.

This clonotype was seen ten or more times. The chain links TRBV11-1 to TRBJ2-5, with TRBD2 identical over 14 bases. This CDR3 has 20 amino acids. Trimming cost V 1 base and J 4 bases; bases outside gene matches: 14. Germline V gives CDR1 SGHAT, CDR2 FQDESV (reference sequence). This CDR3 reads CASSLVPFGTSGRRRETQYF. CDR3 DNA: TGTGCCAGCAGCTTAGTTCCTTTCGGGACTAGCGGGAGAAGGCGAGAGACCCAGTACTTC.

This clonotype was observed once. This rearrangement joins TRBV20-1 to TRBJ1-1; D remains unclear. CDR1 and CDR2 (germline): DFQATT, SNEGSKA (reference sequence). The CDR3 spans 14 residues. V was shortened by 0 bases and J by 1 base, with 9 bases between the two germline ends. The CDR3 nucleotides read TGCAGTGCTAGAGAGGGAAATTGGAACACTGAAGCTTTCTTT. Translating it yields CSAREGNWNTEAFF.

This clonotype was observed at least ten times. The V and J genes are TRBV11-1 and TRBJ2-5; TRBD1 aligns across 7 bases. Germline V gene lookup returns CDR1 SGHAT and CDR2 FQDESV (reference sequence). This CDR3 spans 15 amino acids. V lost 5 bases, J lost 2 bases, and 8 bases stayed unmatched. The CDR3 nucleotides are TGTGCCAGCAGCCCGGACAGGCCGCGTCAAGAGACCCAGTACTTC. Translated: CASSPDRPRQETQYF.

The V gene is TRBV6-5, the J gene TRBJ1-2, with 8 bases aligning to TRBD1. This CDR3 comprises 15 residues. Germline trimming cut 2 bases from V and 2 bases from J; bases unmatched to any gene: 4. The germline V gene encodes CDR1 MNHEY and CDR2 SVGAGI. CDR3 sequence: CASSYQGARNYGYTF. The CDR3 DNA reads TGTGCCAGCAGTTACCAGGGGGCGCGGAACTATGGCTACACCTTC.

This clonotype was counted many times. Since a much larger clone is just one base distant, this may be a read error. V gene TRBV30 combines with J gene TRBJ1-5; D ambiguous. Trimming took 4 bases from V and 5 from J, leaving 12 bases between them. CDR1 is GTSNPN and CDR2 is SVGIG in the germline V gene (reference sequence). This CDR3 has 13 residues. The CDR3 loop is CAWTVSSHQPQHF. In DNA, the CDR3 is TGTGCCTGGACAGTTTCATCGCATCAGCCCCAGCATTTT.

This clonotype was counted ten times or more. The chain employs TRBV6-7 and TRBJ1-2; D possibly corresponds to TRBD1 (5 bases). TRBV6-7 counts as an open reading frame of uncertain function. The length of the CDR3 is 16 residues. Trimming stripped 8 bases from V and 3 bases from J, with 22 bases between. The CDR3 coding sequence is TGTGCCAGCCCTCGTTGGGGCGCAGCGCCTGACTATGGCTACACCTTC. Translation gives CASPRWGAAPDYGYTF.

This clonotype appeared many times. The genes are TRBV5-6 and TRBJ1-2, with D perhaps matching TRBD1 (6 bases). The CDR3 is 13 residues long. Trimming took 8 bases from V and 8 from J, leaving 19 bases between them. CDR1 is SGHDT, CDR2 YYEEEE, per germline. The CDR3 is CARPYRDWRGYTF. CDR3 nucleotides: TGTGCCAGACCCTACAGGGACTGGCGCGGCTACACCTTC.